The clone carrying this T cell receptor beta chain was recorded at least ten times. Its specificity is unknown. The germline V gene has CDR1 SGDLS and CDR2 YYNGEE. This CDR3 has 15 residues. Unmatched junction bases numbered 7, after V lost 4 bases and J lost 4 bases. The data stem from a study of CD8 T cells in ankylosing spondylitis. Study results and caveats: Past studies reported some motif variants in reactive arthritis synovial fluid and blood. Apparently characteristic of ankylosing spondylitis blood was a TCR beta motif (about 8 highly homologous variants). Reported data indicate significant enrichment of disease-linked clones within matched ankylosing spondylitis synovial fluid.

A single record per CDR3 protein comes from TCRdb applying MiXCR to the 5' RACE reads. The sample records about 170,000 distinct CDR3 sequences, around 18% being singletons. The receptor was derived from a male donor with ankylosing spondylitis or in good health (not recorded which). The rearrangement uses TRBV9 and TRBJ2-1; 8 bases are a match to TRBD2. Input material: blood, either unsorted or a sorted T cell fraction (not recorded which). The CDR3 region is CASSTTSGSYNEQFF. DNA for the CDR3: TGTGCCAGCAGCACCACTAGCGGCAGTTACAATGAGCAGTTCTTC.